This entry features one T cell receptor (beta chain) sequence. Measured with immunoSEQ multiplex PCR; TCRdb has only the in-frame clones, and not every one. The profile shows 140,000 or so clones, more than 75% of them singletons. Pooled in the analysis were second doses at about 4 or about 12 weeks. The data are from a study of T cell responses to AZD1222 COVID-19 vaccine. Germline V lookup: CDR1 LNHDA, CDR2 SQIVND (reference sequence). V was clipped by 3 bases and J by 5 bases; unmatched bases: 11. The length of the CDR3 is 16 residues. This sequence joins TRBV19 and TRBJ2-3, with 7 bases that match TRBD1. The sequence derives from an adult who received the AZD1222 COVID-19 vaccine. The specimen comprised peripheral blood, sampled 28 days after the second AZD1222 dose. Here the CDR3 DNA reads TGTGCCAGTAGTATCCTAGGGGGCGGCTCGGGAGATACGCAGTATTTT. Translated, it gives CASSILGGGSGDTQYF.